Reported below is one T cell receptor (beta chain). V was shortened by 0 bases and J by 1 base, with 16 bases between the two germline ends. The CDR3 is 17 residues long. Germline V lookup: CDR1 SGHKS, CDR2 YYEKEE (reference sequence). These data come from a study of Tregs in tolerant kidney transplant recipients. The data were produced by immunoSEQ multiplex PCR, yet TCRdb's version contains in-frame clones alone and is incomplete. The sample has 100,000 to 150,000 clones; about 90% are singletons. The clonotype comes from a human donor in good health. The V call is TRBV5-5, the J call TRBJ1-1, with D perhaps TRBD1 (5 bases). Sequences were obtained from CD4+ T cells from blood. The CDR3, as DNA: TGTGCCAGCAGCTTGGGCGTCGGAGGGGAATCGAACACTGAAGCTTTCTTT. It encodes CASSLGVGGESNTEAFF. Looking up the rest from reference TRBV5-5 and TRBJ1-1 gives the full variable domain: DAGVTQSPTHLIKTRGQQVTLRCSPISGHKSVSWYQQVLGQGPQFIFQYYEKEERGRGNFPDRFSARQFPNYSSELNVNALLLGDSALYLCASSLGVGGESNTEAFFGQGTRLTVV.